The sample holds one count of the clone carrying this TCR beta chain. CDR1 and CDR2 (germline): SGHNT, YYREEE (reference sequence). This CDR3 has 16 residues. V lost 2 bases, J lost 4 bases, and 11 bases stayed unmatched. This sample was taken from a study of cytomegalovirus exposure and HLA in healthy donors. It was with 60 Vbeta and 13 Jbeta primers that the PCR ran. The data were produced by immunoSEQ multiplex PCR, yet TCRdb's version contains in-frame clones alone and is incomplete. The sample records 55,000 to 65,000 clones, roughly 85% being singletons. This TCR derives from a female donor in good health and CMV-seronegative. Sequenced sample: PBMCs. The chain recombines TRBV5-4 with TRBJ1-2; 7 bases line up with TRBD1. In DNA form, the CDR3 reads TGTGCCAGCAGCTTTGAGAACCAGGGGGAGGTCTATGGCTACACCTTC. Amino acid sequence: CASSFENQGEVYGYTF.